This T cell receptor (beta chain) was obtained from a study of shared clonotypes between healthy human individuals. Germline V lookup: CDR1 SGHDT, CDR2 YYEEEE. V was cut by 0 bases and J by 7 bases, with 8 bases left in between. CDR3 length: 12 amino acids. Assay: immunoSEQ multiplex PCR; the TCRdb copy retains only in-frame clones and omits some. Of 2 million to 2.5 million clones detected, roughly 93% appear once; the ten largest clones hold about 0.38%. A CD45RA+ naive subset and a CD45RA-negative memory subset were split from CD4+ cells. In the case of this clone: Other DNA sequences in this specimen translate into the identical CDR3.

The source material was naive CD4+ T cells from PBMCs. The subset was: CD45RA+ positively selected. The J gene is TRBJ2-7, the V gene TRBV5-6; D remains ambiguous. This clonotype was obtained from a man between 18 and 29 years old in good health. Some clones in this sample may be carry-over from other donors' samples. CDR3 loop: CASSLGQAEQYF. CDR3 bases: TGTGCCAGCAGCTTGGGTCAGGCAGAGCAGTACTTC.